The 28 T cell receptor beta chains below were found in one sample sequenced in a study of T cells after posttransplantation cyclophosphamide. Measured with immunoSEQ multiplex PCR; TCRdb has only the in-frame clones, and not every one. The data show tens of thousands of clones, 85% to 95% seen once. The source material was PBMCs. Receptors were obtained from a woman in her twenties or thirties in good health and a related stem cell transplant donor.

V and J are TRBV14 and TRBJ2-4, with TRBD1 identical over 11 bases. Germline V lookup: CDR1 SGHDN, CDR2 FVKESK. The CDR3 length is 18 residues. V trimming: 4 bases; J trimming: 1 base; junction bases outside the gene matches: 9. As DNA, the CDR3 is TGTGCCAGCAGCCCCCTGGACAGGGGGCGCGGGGCCAAAAACATTCAGTACTTC. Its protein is CASSPLDRGRGAKNIQYF.

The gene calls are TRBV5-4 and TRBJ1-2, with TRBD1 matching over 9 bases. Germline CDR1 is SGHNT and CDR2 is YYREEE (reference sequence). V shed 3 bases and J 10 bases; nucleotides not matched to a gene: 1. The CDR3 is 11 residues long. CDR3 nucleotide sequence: TGTGCCAGCAGCTGGGACAGGGACTACACCTTC. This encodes CASSWDRDYTF.

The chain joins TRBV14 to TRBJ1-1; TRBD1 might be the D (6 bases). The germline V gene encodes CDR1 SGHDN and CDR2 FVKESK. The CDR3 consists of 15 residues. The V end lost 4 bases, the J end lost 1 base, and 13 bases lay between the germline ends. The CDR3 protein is CASSRVGGSNTEAFF. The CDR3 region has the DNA TGTGCCAGCAGCCGGGTAGGGGGATCGAACACTGAAGCTTTCTTT.

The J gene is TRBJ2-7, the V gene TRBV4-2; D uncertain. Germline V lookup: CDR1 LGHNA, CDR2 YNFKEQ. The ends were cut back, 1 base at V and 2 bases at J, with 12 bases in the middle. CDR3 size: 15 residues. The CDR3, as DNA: TGTGCCAGCAGCCAAGCCCGGACCGCGGCCTACGAGCAGTACTTC. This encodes CASSQARTAAYEQYF.

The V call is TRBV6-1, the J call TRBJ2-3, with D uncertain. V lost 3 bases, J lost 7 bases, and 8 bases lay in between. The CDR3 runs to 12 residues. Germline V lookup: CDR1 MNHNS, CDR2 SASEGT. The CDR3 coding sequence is TGTGCCAGCAGTGAGGATCTTTATACGCAGTATTTT. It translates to CASSEDLYTQYF.

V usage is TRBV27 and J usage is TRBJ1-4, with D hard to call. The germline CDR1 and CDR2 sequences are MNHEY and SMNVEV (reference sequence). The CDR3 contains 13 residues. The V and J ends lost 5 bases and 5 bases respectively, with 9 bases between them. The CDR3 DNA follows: TGTGCCAGCAGTCTGCGACGCAATGAAAAACTGTTTTTT. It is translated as CASSLRRNEKLFF.

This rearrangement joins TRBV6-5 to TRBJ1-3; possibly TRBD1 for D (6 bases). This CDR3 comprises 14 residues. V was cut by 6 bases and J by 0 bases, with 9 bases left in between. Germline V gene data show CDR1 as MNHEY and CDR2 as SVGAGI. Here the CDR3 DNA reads TGTGCCAGCAGACTACAGGGCTCTGGAAACACCATATATTTT. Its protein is CASRLQGSGNTIYF.

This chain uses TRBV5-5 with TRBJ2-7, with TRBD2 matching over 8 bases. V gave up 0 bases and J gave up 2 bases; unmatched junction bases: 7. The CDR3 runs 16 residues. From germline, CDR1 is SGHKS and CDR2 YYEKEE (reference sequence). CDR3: CASSLVPAGVPYEQYF. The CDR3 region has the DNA TGTGCCAGCAGCTTGGTTCCAGCGGGGGTTCCCTACGAGCAGTACTTC.

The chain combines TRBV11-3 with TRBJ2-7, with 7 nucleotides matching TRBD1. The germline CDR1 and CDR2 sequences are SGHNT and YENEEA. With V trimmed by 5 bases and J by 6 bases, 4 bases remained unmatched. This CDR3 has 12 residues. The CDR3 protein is CASSTRTGEQYF. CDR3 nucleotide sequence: TGTGCCAGCAGCACCCGGACAGGCGAGCAGTACTTC.

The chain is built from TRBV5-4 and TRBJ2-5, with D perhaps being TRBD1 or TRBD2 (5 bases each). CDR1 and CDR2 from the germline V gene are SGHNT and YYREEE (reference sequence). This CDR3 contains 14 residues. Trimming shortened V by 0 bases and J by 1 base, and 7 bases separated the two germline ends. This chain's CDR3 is CASSLGGSQETQYF. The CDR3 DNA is TGTGCCAGCAGCTTGGGGGGGAGCCAAGAGACCCAGTACTTC.

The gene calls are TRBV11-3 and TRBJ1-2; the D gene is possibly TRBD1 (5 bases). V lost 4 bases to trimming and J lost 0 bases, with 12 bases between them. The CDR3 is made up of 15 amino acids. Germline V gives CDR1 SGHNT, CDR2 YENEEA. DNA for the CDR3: TGTGCCAGCAGCTCGCGGGGGGACCCTAACTATGGCTACACCTTC. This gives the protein CASSSRGDPNYGYTF.

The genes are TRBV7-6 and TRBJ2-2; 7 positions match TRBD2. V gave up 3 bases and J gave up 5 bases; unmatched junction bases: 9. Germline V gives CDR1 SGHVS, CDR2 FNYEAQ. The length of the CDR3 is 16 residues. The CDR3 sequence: CASSFRDYRRTGELFF. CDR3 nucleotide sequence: TGTGCCAGCAGCTTTCGGGACTACCGGAGGACCGGGGAGCTGTTTTTT.

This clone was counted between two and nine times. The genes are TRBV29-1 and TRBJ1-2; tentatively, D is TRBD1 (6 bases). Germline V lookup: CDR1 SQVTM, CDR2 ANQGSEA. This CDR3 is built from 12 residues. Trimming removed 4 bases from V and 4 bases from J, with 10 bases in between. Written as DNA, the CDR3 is TGCAGCGTTGTGATGACAGGCTATGGCTACACCTTC. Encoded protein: CSVVMTGYGYTF.

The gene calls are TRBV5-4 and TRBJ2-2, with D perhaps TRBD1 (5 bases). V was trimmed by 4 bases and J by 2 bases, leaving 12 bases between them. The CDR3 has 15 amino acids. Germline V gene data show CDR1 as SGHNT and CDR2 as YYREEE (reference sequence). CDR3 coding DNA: TGTGCCAGCAGCCAAAAGCAGGGCAACACCGGGGAGCTGTTTTTT. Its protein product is CASSQKQGNTGELFF. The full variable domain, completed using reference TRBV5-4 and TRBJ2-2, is ETGVTQSPTHLIKTRGQQVTLRCSSQSGHNTVSWYQQALGQGPQFIFQYYREEENGRGNFPPRFSGLQFPNYSSELNVNALELDDSALYLCASSQKQGNTGELFFGEGSRLTVL.

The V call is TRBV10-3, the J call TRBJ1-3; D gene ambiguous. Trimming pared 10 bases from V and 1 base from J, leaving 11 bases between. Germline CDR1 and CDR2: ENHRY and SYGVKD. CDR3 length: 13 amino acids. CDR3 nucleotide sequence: TGTGCCAGCAAATTGGAATCTGGAAACACCATATATTTT. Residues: CASKLESGNTIYF.

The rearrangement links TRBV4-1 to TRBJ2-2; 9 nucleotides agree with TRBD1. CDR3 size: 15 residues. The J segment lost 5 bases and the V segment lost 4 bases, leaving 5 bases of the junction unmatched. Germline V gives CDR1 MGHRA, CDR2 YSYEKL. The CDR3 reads CASSRGTGSTGELFF. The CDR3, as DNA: TGCGCCAGCAGCCGAGGGACAGGGAGTACCGGGGAGCTGTTTTTT.

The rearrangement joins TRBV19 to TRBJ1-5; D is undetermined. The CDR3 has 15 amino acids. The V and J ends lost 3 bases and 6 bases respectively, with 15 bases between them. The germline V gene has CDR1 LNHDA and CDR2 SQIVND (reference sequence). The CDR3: CASSIGEGFGQPQHF. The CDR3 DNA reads TGTGCCAGTAGTATCGGTGAGGGTTTCGGTCAGCCCCAGCATTTT.

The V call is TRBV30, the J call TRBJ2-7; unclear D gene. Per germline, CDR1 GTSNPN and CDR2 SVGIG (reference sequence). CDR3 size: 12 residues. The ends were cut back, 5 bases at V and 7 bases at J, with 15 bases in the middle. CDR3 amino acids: CAWDRTLGEQYF. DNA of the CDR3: TGTGCCTGGGACCGAACCCTAGGGGAGCAGTACTTC.

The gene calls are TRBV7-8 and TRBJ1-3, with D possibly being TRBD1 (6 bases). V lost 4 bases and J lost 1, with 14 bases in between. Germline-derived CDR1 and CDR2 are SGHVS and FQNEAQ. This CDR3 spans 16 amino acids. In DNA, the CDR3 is TGTGCCAGCAGCTACTATACAGGGTTGTCTGGAAACACCATATATTTT. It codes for CASSYYTGLSGNTIYF.

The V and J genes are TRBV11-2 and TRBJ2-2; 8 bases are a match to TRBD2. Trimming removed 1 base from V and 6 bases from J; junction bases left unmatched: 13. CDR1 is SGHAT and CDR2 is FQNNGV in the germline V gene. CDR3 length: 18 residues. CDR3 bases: TGTGCCAGCAGCTTAGGTTTAACTAGCGGAATGGGGGCCGGGGAGCTGTTTTTT. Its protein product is CASSLGLTSGMGAGELFF.

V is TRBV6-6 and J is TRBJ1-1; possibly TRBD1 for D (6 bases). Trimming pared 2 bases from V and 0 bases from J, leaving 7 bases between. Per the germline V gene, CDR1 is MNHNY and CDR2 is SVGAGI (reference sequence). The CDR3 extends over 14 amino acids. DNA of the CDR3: TGTGCCAGCAGTTACGGGGACATGAACACTGAAGCTTTCTTT. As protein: CASSYGDMNTEAFF.

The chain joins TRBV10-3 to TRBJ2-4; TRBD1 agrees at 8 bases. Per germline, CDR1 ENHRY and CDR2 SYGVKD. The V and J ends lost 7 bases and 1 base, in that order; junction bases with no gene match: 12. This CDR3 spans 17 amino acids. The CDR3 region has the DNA TGTGCCATCACCTGGACAGGGAAGATTGAGGCCAAAAACATTCAGTACTTC. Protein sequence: CAITWTGKIEAKNIQYF.

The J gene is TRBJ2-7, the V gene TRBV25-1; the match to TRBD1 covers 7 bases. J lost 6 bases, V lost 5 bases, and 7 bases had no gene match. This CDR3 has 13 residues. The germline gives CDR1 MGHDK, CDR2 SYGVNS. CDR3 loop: CASSRGGGSEQYF. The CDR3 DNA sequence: TGTGCCAGCAGTAGAGGGGGCGGCTCCGAGCAGTACTTC.

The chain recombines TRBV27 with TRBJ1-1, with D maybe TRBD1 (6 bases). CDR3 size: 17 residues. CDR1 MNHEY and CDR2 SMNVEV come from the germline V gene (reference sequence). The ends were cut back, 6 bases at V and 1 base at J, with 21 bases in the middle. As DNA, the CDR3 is TGTGCCAGCAGCCTCGTACAGGGCAAGAGGAAGAACACTGAAGCTTTCTTT. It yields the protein CASSLVQGKRKNTEAFF.

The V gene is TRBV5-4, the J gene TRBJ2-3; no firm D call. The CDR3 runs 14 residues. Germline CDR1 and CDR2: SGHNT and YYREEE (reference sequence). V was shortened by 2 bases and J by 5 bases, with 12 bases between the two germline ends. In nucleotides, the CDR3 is TGTGCCAGCAGCTTTTTACACCGAGGAGATACGCAGTATTTT. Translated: CASSFLHRGDTQYF.

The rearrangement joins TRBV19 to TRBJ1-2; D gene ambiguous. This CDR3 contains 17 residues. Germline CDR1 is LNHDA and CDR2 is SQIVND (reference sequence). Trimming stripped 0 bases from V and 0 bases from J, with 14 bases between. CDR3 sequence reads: CASSIDLVAVPNYGYTF. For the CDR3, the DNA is TGTGCCAGTAGTATAGATCTTGTGGCAGTCCCTAACTATGGCTACACCTTC. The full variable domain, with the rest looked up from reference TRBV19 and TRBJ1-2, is DGGITQSPKYLFRKEGQNVTLSCEQNLNHDAMYWYRQDPGQGLRLIYYSQIVNDFQKGDIAEGYSVSREKKESFPLTVTSAQKNPTAFYLCASSIDLVAVPNYGYTFGSGTRLTVV.

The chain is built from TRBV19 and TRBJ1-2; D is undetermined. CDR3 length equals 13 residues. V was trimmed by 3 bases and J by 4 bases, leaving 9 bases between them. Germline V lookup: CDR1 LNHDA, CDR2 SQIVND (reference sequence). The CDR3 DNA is TGTGCCAGTAGTATCGGGTTCGGCTATGGCTACACCTTC. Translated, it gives CASSIGFGYGYTF.

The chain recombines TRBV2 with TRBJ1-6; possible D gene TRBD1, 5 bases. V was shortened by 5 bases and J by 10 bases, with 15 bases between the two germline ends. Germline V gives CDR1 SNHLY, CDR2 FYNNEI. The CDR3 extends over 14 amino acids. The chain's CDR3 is CASSSGTKSSPLHF. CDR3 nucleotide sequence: TGTGCCAGCAGTTCCGGGACGAAATCCTCACCCCTCCACTTT.